The 21 T cell receptor beta chains below come from one sample, sequenced in a study of T cell changes during pregnancy in multiple sclerosis. Sequenced by immunoSEQ multiplex PCR; TCRdb stores in-frame clones only, minus some. The sample has 70,000 to 95,000 clones, around 93% seen once. Sequencing used peripheral blood, obtained in the second trimester of pregnancy. All receptors come from a female donor with multiple sclerosis, enrolled in a pregnancy study.

J is TRBJ2-7 and V is TRBV2, with a tentative D call TRBD1 (6 bases). The CDR3 spans 13 residues. V was shortened by 6 bases and J by 2 bases, with 11 bases between the two germline ends. In germline, CDR1 is SNHLY, CDR2 FYNNEI. The CDR3 DNA is TGTGCCAGCAGCCGGGACACCACCTACGAGCAGTACTTC. The encoded protein is CASSRDTTYEQYF.

The J gene is TRBJ2-1, the V gene TRBV2; D possibly corresponds to TRBD2 (6 bases). V gave up 8 bases and J gave up 9 bases, with 17 bases separating them. The CDR3 length is 13 residues. The germline V gene encodes CDR1 SNHLY and CDR2 FYNNEI. The CDR3: CASAVGLGGEQFF. CDR3 DNA: TGTGCCAGCGCGGTGGGGTTGGGGGGTGAGCAGTTCTTC.

This sequence joins TRBV7-9 and TRBJ2-6; 8 bases fit TRBD1. CDR3 length equals 18 residues. The germline gives CDR1 SEHNR, CDR2 FQNEAQ (reference sequence). The V gene end was trimmed by 5 bases and the J gene end by 0 bases; junction bases not matched to a gene: 9. The CDR3 DNA is TGTGCCAGCAGCCGACAGGGGTCAGGTAGCTCTGGGGCCAACGTCCTGACTTTC. As protein: CASSRQGSGSSGANVLTF.

CDR3 sequence (DNA): TGTGCCAGCTCACCGGAGGGAAGAACTGAAGCTTTCTTT. Translating gives CASSPEGRTEAFF. The gene calls are TRBV18 and TRBJ1-1; D gene ambiguous. The CDR3 is made up of 13 amino acids. V was cut by 3 bases and J by 5 bases, with 10 bases left in between. Germline lookup yields CDR1 KGHSH and CDR2 LQKENI.

The rearrangement links TRBV7-3 to TRBJ2-1; D is unresolved. The CDR3 contains 13 residues. Trimming took off 1 base at V and 8 bases at J, with 9 bases between the two ends. CDR1 and CDR2 (germline): SGHTA, FQGTGA. Here the CDR3 reads CASSLNSEHEQFF. CDR3 bases: TGTGCCAGCAGCTTAAATAGTGAGCATGAGCAGTTCTTC.

The V and J genes are TRBV4-1 and TRBJ2-7, with TRBD1 identical over 7 bases. V lost 3 bases, J lost 0 bases, and 5 bases stayed unmatched. CDR1 is MGHRA and CDR2 is YSYEKL in the germline V gene. CDR3 length: 15 amino acids. In DNA form, the CDR3 reads TGCGCCAGCAGCCAGGACAGGCTTTTCTCCTACGAGCAGTACTTC. Protein: CASSQDRLFSYEQYF.

The chain uses TRBV7-2 and TRBJ2-1; TRBD2 matches at 14 bases. The V gene's germline CDR1 is SGHTA and CDR2 FQGNSA. This CDR3 is built from 15 residues. V was pared by 3 bases and J by 9 bases, with 4 bases of the junction left unmatched. This chain's CDR3 is CASSLTSGRATEQFF. CDR3 nucleotides: TGTGCCAGCAGCTTGACTAGCGGGAGGGCCACTGAGCAGTTCTTC. Full variable domain (missing parts from reference TRBV7-2 and TRBJ2-1): GAGVSQSPSNKVTEKGKDVELRCDPISGHTALYWYRQSLGQGLEFLIYFQGNSAPDKSGLPSDRFSAERTGGSVSTLTIQRTQQEDSAVYLCASSLTSGRATEQFFGPGTRLTVL.

This clone was seen a handful of times. The rearrangement links TRBV2 to TRBJ1-5, with 9 nucleotides matching TRBD1. This CDR3 region has 15 residues. J gave up 5 bases and V 6 bases, and 8 bases lay outside the gene matches. Germline V gene sequence: CDR1 SNHLY, CDR2 FYNNEI. The CDR3 loop reads CASRPGQGRDQPQHF. CDR3 nucleotide sequence: TGTGCCAGCAGGCCGGGACAGGGAAGGGATCAGCCCCAGCATTTT.

J is TRBJ1-3 and V is TRBV5-6, with D possibly being TRBD1 (5 bases). V shed 0 bases and J shed 7 bases, with 14 bases lying between them. The germline gives CDR1 SGHDT, CDR2 YYEEEE. The CDR3 totals 15 residues. This CDR3 reads CASSLEGVWWNTIYF. The DNA of the CDR3 is TGTGCCAGCAGCTTGGAAGGGGTTTGGTGGAACACCATATATTTT.

This clone was seen a single time. V is TRBV19 and J is TRBJ1-1, with a possible D match to TRBD1 (6 bases). V was trimmed by 5 bases and J by 2 bases, leaving 12 bases between them. Germline V CDR1 and CDR2: LNHDA, SQIVND (reference sequence). The CDR3 consists of 14 residues. CDR3 coding DNA: TGTGCCAGTAGTGTCGGACAGATTAACACTGAAGCTTTCTTT. It yields the protein CASSVGQINTEAFF. Full variable domain (outside the CDR3, taken from reference TRBV19 and TRBJ1-1): DGGITQSPKYLFRKEGQNVTLSCEQNLNHDAMYWYRQDPGQGLRLIYYSQIVNDFQKGDIAEGYSVSREKKESFPLTVTSAQKNPTAFYLCASSVGQINTEAFFGQGTRLTVV.

This rearrangement joins TRBV6-6 to TRBJ1-4; the D gene is possibly TRBD1 (6 bases). V lost 6 bases to trimming and J lost 1 base, with 9 bases between them. The V gene's germline CDR1 is MNHNY and CDR2 SVGAGI (reference sequence). There are 14 residues in the CDR3. CDR3 sequence: CASRGAGTNEKLFF. The CDR3 bases are TGTGCCAGCAGGGGGGCAGGAACTAATGAAAAACTGTTTTTT.

V and J are TRBV27 and TRBJ2-7; possibly TRBD1 for D (5 bases). Trimming cost V 3 bases and J 2 bases, with 14 bases left between them. The CDR3 is 15 amino acids. Germline loops: CDR1 MNHEY, CDR2 SMNVEV (reference sequence). CDR3 bases: TGTGCCAGCAGTTTGGTCAGGGAAGGGGCCTACGAGCAGTACTTC. It is translated as CASSLVREGAYEQYF.

The genes are TRBV2 and TRBJ1-1; D is perhaps TRBD1 (5 bases). The CDR3 spans 13 residues. Germline CDR1 and CDR2: SNHLY and FYNNEI. V shed 5 bases and J shed 7 bases, with 14 bases lying between them. Written as DNA, the CDR3 is TGTGCCAGCAGTTCTCTATCGACAGTTGAAGCTTTCTTT. Translated, it gives CASSSLSTVEAFF.

The chain links TRBV11-3 to TRBJ1-2, with TRBD1 matching over 8 bases. J was trimmed by 9 bases and V by 5 bases; bases with no gene match: 14. This CDR3 contains 15 residues. Germline lookup yields CDR1 SGHNT and CDR2 YENEEA. The CDR3 DNA is TGTGCCAGCAGCCCCCGGCGAATCAGGGGGCCGAGCTACACCTTC. Its translation: CASSPRRIRGPSYTF.

This chain connects TRBV13 to TRBJ2-3, with 7 bases identical to TRBD1. This CDR3 contains 13 residues. The ends lost 4 bases at V and 6 bases at J; junction bases unmatched: 4. CDR1 is PRHDT and CDR2 is FYEKMQ in the germline V gene (reference sequence). The CDR3 region is CASSSSTGDTQYF. The CDR3 nucleotides read TGTGCCAGCAGCTCCTCGACAGGGGATACGCAGTATTTT.

This chain uses TRBV30 with TRBJ2-2; no definite D call. The CDR3 consists of 15 residues. Germline values: CDR1 GTSNPN, CDR2 SVGIG (reference sequence). V shed 4 bases and J shed 8 bases, with 20 bases lying between them. The DNA for the CDR3 is TGTGCCTGGACGTGGGCAGGCTCTCTCTGGGGGGAGCTGTTTTTT. This encodes CAWTWAGSLWGELFF.

This sequence joins TRBV4-1 and TRBJ1-2, with D possibly TRBD1 on 5 matching bases. Germline V gene sequence: CDR1 MGHRA, CDR2 YSYEKL. The V and J ends lost 0 bases and 8 bases respectively, with 10 bases between them. The CDR3 spans 13 residues. The CDR3 DNA reads TGCGCCAGCAGCCAAGATCGCCAGGGAGGCTACACCTTC. Amino acids: CASSQDRQGGYTF.

The sample holds one count of this clone. V and J are TRBV19 and TRBJ2-7, with D possibly matching TRBD2 (6 bases). V lost 3 bases, J lost 2 bases, and 14 bases lay in between. Germline V CDR1 and CDR2: LNHDA, SQIVND (reference sequence). The CDR3 has 15 residues. CDR3 DNA sequence: TGTGCCAGTAGTATTGCGGGACGTGGGGCCTACGAGCAGTACTTC. It encodes CASSIAGRGAYEQYF.

The CDR3 protein is CATNKDTEAFF. CDR3 DNA sequence: TGTGCCACCAACAAAGACACTGAAGCTTTCTTT. V gene TRBV10-3 combines with J gene TRBJ1-1, with D uncertain. Germline V lookup: CDR1 ENHRY, CDR2 SYGVKD. The CDR3 extends over 11 amino acids. V lost 10 bases and J lost 3, with 9 bases in between.

This clone was seen a single time. V usage is TRBV5-1 and J usage is TRBJ2-1; TRBD2 matches at 9 bases. The CDR3 length is 15 residues. Germline CDR1 SGHRS, CDR2 YFSETQ. J was trimmed by 4 bases and V by 7 bases; bases with no gene match: 9. The CDR3 bases are TGCGCCAGCGACTTGGGGAGCGGGGGGTACAATGAGCAGTTCTTC. This gives the protein CASDLGSGGYNEQFF.

The chain couples TRBV5-1 to TRBJ1-2; maybe TRBD1 (6 bases). Germline V gives CDR1 SGHRS, CDR2 YFSETQ. The ends were cut back, 0 bases at V and 7 bases at J, with 10 bases in the middle. The CDR3 contains 13 residues. The CDR3 sequence: CASSLEQGSGYTF. The CDR3 region has the DNA TGCGCCAGCAGCTTGGAACAGGGCTCTGGCTACACCTTC.